This note documents a single T cell receptor (beta chain) sequence. The sample comes from a study of blood T cell repertoires in COVID-19. TCRdb's table, derived via immunoSEQ multiplex PCR, lists solely in-frame clones and lacks some. This sample has about 89,000 clones, with about 83% found just once. The V gene's germline CDR1 is SEHNR and CDR2 FQNEAQ (reference sequence). The CDR3 runs to 15 residues. The ends lost 5 bases at V and 8 bases at J; junction bases unmatched: 12. The TCR was taken from a man in his 70s with COVID-19, enrolled during active disease. This chain links TRBV7-9 with TRBJ1-1; 9 bases fit TRBD1. The sequenced sample consisted of peripheral blood. CDR3 nucleotides: TGTGCCAGCAGCCACAGGGGGCCTAAGTATGAAGAAGCTTTCTTT. Protein product: CASSHRGPKYEEAFF.